This is a list of T cell receptor beta chains from one sample in a study of blood T cells in healthy people across ages. Via MiXCR, TCRdb re-called the 5' RACE reads, giving one row per CDR3 protein. The table includes about 620,000 distinct CDR3 sequences, roughly half detected once. Material: blood. These TCRs come from a woman aged 80 or older in good health. Each CDR3 is given with its conserved first and last residue. D genes are given only for firm matches. Some rows mark clone size as missing; the rest say once, few, many or name a class of expanded clone.

CDR3 length	V gene	J gene	clone size	D gene	CDR3 DNA	CDR3 protein
13	TRBV20-1	TRBJ1-2	.	.	TGCAGTGCTAGAGTCACAGAAAACTATGGCTACACCTTC	CSARVTENYGYTF
15	TRBV3-1	TRBJ2-5	.	.	TGTGCCGGCAGTTCACCTATGGACAGCGCGAATGAGCAGTACTTC	CAGSSPMDSANEQYF
16	TRBV20-1	TRBJ2-3	.	TRBD2	TGCAGTGCTACCAGGACTAGCGGGAGCGACACAGATACGCAGTATTTT	CSATRTSGSDTDTQYF
16	TRBV5-1	TRBJ2-7	many	.	TGCGCCAGCAGCTTCGGGCAGGGGACCAACTCCTACGAGCAGTACTTC	CASSFGQGTNSYEQYF
13	TRBV6-2/TRBV6-3	TRBJ2-7	.	.	TGTGCCAGCGCGGAAAGACCCACCTGCGAGCAGTACTTC	CASAERPTCEQYF
12	TRBV2	TRBJ2-7	.	.	TGTGCCAGCCTGACACTCACCTACGAGCAGTACTTC	CASLTLTYEQYF
13	TRBV2	TRBJ2-3	few	.	TGTGCCAGCAGGAGACAGGTCACAGGTACGCAGTATTTT	CASRRQVTGTQYF
15	TRBV20-1	TRBJ2-1	.	TRBD2	TGCAGTTGCCGACTAGCGGGAGGGCCCTACAATGAGCAGTTCTTC	CSCRLAGGPYNEQFF
20	TRBV4-1	TRBJ2-1	.	TRBD2	TGCGCCAGCAGCCAAGGTGAGCCTAGCGGGGGACACCGCTCCTACAATGGGCAGTTCTTC	CASSQGEPSGGHRSYNGQFF
16	TRBV7-2	TRBJ1-4	few	.	TGTGCCAGCAGCCCCCAGAGGCAGCCAACTAATGAAAAACTGTTTTTT	CASSPQRQPTNEKLFF
13	TRBV29-1	TRBJ2-1	.	TRBD1	TGCAGCGGTGGGACAGGGAATTTCCGTGGGCAGTTCTTC	CSGGTGNFRGQFF
11	TRBV7-3	TRBJ1-2	many	.	TGTGCCAGCAGCCTGAGTCCTCGAGACACCTTC	CASSLSPRDTF
15	TRBV28	TRBJ2-1	many	.	TGTGCCAGCAGTTTTACGGGTCTGGGAGATACCACGCAGTTCTTC	CASSFTGLGDTTQFF
15	TRBV15	TRBJ2-1	many	TRBD1	TGTGCCACCAGCAGCGACAGGGGGCCAAACAATGAGCAGTTCTTC	CATSSDRGPNNEQFF
13	TRBV27	TRBJ2-5	.	.	TGTGCCAGCAGTTTGTCCAGGAGAGAGACCCAGTACTTC	CASSLSRRETQYF
10	TRBV7-9	TRBJ2-1	many	.	TGTGCCAGCGCCCTAAGAGAGCAGTTCTTC	CASALREQFF
12	TRBV28	TRBJ2-3	many	.	TGTGCCAGCAAAGGGTCCGGATATACGCAGTATTTT	CASKGSGYTQYF
15	TRBV7-9	TRBJ1-2	.	.	TGTGCCAGCAGCCTCGGGACTCGAGCTAACTATGGCTACACCTTC	CASSLGTRANYGYTF
14	TRBV5-1	TRBJ2-3	.	.	TGCGCCAGCAGCTTGTACCAGGCCCCAGATACGCAGTATTTT	CASSLYQAPDTQYF
14	TRBV2	TRBJ2-3	many	TRBD2	TGTGCCAGCAGTGATGGGGGGGGGATGCGTGCGCAGTATTTT	CASSDGGGMRAQYF
10	TRBV30	TRBJ2-7	.	.	TGTGCCTGGAGTGAGGGCGAGCAGTACTTC	CAWSEGEQYF
15	TRBV3-1	TRBJ1-2	.	.	TGTGCCAGCAGTCTCACCTGGGGACAAACTTATGGCTACACCTTC	CASSLTWGQTYGYTF
11	TRBV29-1	TRBJ2-1	.	.	TGCAGCGCCAAAATCCACAATGAGCAGTTCTTC	CSAKIHNEQFF
14	TRBV6-6	TRBJ2-1	.	.	TGTGCCAGCATAGAGGACGGCCTCTACAATGAGCAGTTCTTC	CASIEDGLYNEQFF
15	TRBV5-6	TRBJ2-1	many	.	TGTGCCAGCAGCGGAGGACGGAGTACCTACAATGAGCAGTTCTTC	CASSGGRSTYNEQFF
16	TRBV7-2	TRBJ1-2	once	.	TGTGCCAGCAGCTTAGATGCGACAGCCCGCTTTAGTGGCTACACCTTC	CASSLDATARFSGYTF
16	TRBV21-1	TRBJ2-7	few	.	TGTGCCAGCAGCAAAGTCAAGCTTTCAGTGCCCTACGAGCAGTACTTC	CASSKVKLSVPYEQYF
12	TRBV29-1	TRBJ1-1	.	.	TGCAGCGTGGCCGCGGGGAACACTGAAGCTTTCTTT	CSVAAGNTEAFF
14	TRBV20-1	TRBJ1-5	many	TRBD1	TGCAGTGTAAGGACAGGCCTTCGCAATCAGCCCCAGCATTTT	CSVRTGLRNQPQHF
10	TRBV7-2	TRBJ1-1	once	.	TGTGCCAGCAGAACGACTGAAGCTTTCTTT	CASRTTEAFF
14	TRBV7-3	TRBJ2-7	.	.	TGTGCCAGCAGCTTAAACGCACAGGGCTACGAGCAGTACTTC	CASSLNAQGYEQYF
15	TRBV27	TRBJ1-6	.	.	TGTGCCAGCAGTGCGGAGACAGGAGGAAATTCACCCCTCCACTTT	CASSAETGGNSPLHF
13	TRBV12-3/TRBV12-4	TRBJ1-1	many	.	TGTGCCAGCAGTTTTTTCCAATACACTGAAGCTTTCTTT	CASSFFQYTEAFF
14	TRBV25-1	TRBJ1-6	.	.	TGTGCCAGCAGTGAAGGCGGGTATAATTCACCCCTCCACTTT	CASSEGGYNSPLHF